These 13 T cell receptor beta chains originate from one sample sequenced in a study of cytomegalovirus exposure and HLA in healthy donors (TCRdb year 2017). Library generation was performed with the immunoSEQ multiplex PCR assay. For the multiplex PCR, a mixture combining 60 forward primers for TCR Vbeta segments and 13 reverse primers for TCR Jbeta segments was used. This is the immuneACCESS table as TCRdb keeps it, with only in-frame sequences that have V and J called. A part of the clones is gone; compared with another copy, unresolved V genes explain less than half, and the rest is unexplained. The sample contains about 150,000 clones, 65% to 80% of them found a single time. About 7% of the sample comes from the top ten. Material: PBMCs. The receptors derive from a man aged 40-49 years in good health and CMV-seropositive.

Comments on this clone: Other DNA sequences in this sample translate to the same CDR3. This chain uses TRBV5-1 with TRBJ2-5; 7 bases align to TRBD2. The junction had 4 bases not matched to a gene; V was cut back by 0 bases and J by 5 bases. Per the germline V gene, CDR1 is SGHRS and CDR2 is YFSETQ. The length of the CDR3 is 14 residues. CDR3 sequence (DNA): TGCGCCAGCAGCTTGGGACTAGCCAAGGAGACCCAGTACTTC. It codes for CASSLGLAKETQYF.

The rearrangement joins TRBV5-1 to TRBJ2-1, with 9 bases identical to TRBD1. Germline V gene data show CDR1 as SGHRS and CDR2 as YFSETQ. Trimming at V came to 4 bases and at J to 7 bases, leaving 9 bases not matched to a gene. The CDR3 covers 15 residues. The CDR3 is CASSGTGGSYNEQFF. The CDR3 DNA reads TGCGCCAGCAGCGGTACAGGGGGCTCATATAATGAGCAGTTCTTC.

The V and J genes are TRBV21-1 and TRBJ2-3; the table's D call, TRBD2, was not checked against the DNA. TRBV21-1 is reported as a pseudogene. CDR3 length equals 18 residues. The CDR3 bases are TGTGCCAGCAGCAATTCTAAGGCTAGCGGGAGAGGCACAGATACGCAGTATTTT. It is translated as CASSNSKASGRGTDTQYF.

This chain connects TRBV7-9 to TRBJ1-4; no reliable D call. The length of the CDR3 is 14 residues. Trimming took 2 bases from V and 4 from J, leaving 8 bases between them. Per germline, CDR1 SEHNR and CDR2 FQNEAQ (reference sequence). The CDR3 sequence is CASSLPGYNEKLFF. The CDR3 DNA is TGTGCCAGCAGCTTACCAGGTTATAATGAAAAACTGTTTTTT.

This clone came up a few times. The chain couples TRBV5-1 to TRBJ1-4, with 9 nucleotides matching TRBD1. There are 14 residues in the CDR3. V dropped 2 bases and J dropped 8; count of bases not matched to a gene: 4. Per the germline V gene, CDR1 is SGHRS and CDR2 is YFSETQ. This chain's CDR3 is CASSLQGAGEKLFF. DNA for the CDR3: TGCGCCAGCAGCTTACAGGGGGCAGGCGAAAAACTGTTTTTT.

This clone came up once. The chain uses TRBV9 and TRBJ2-1; TRBD1 matches at 11 bases. Trimming took 0 bases from V and 1 from J; bases not matched to a gene: 3. The CDR3 loop spans 17 amino acids. The germline gives CDR1 SGDLS, CDR2 YYNGEE. This chain's CDR3 is CASSVGTGGNSYNEQFF. The DNA of the CDR3 is TGTGCCAGCAGCGTAGGGACAGGGGGCAATTCCTACAATGAGCAGTTCTTC. The whole variable domain, remainder taken from reference TRBV9 and TRBJ2-1, is DSGVTQTPKHLITATGQRVTLRCSPRSGDLSVYWYQQSLDQGLQFLIQYYNGEERAKGNILERFSAQQFPDLHSELNLSSLELGDSALYFCASSVGTGGNSYNEQFFGPGTRLTVL.

The chain employs TRBV21-1 and TRBJ1-5; the D call in the table, TRBD1, was not verified against the DNA. TRBV21-1 is reported as a pseudogene. The CDR3 spans 16 residues. CDR3 sequence: CASSKGQGGGNQSQHF. CDR3 nucleotide sequence: TGTGCCAGCAGCAAAGGACAGGGAGGAGGCAATCAGTCCCAGCATTTT.

The V and J genes are TRBV25-1 and TRBJ1-1; 7 bases match TRBD1. The V gene end was trimmed by 7 bases and the J gene end by 4 bases; junction bases not matched to a gene: 6. This CDR3 contains 13 residues. Germline loops: CDR1 MGHDK, CDR2 SYGVNS. The CDR3 DNA sequence: TGTGCCAGCAACCCTCAGGGGGGCACTGAAGCTTTCTTT. It is translated as CASNPQGGTEAFF.

V and J are TRBV27 and TRBJ2-3; TRBD2 matches at 7 bases. Germline CDR1 reads MNHEY; CDR2 reads SMNVEV (reference sequence). The CDR3 extends over 17 amino acids. The V segment lost 2 bases and the J segment 6 bases; nucleotides outside the gene matches: 14. The chain's CDR3 is CASSLIGLAGRGDTQYF. The CDR3 nucleotides read TGTGCCAGCAGTTTAATCGGCTTAGCGGGCCGAGGGGATACGCAGTATTTT.

The chain is built from TRBV18 and TRBJ1-5; tentatively, D is TRBD1 (6 bases). The CDR3 length is 14 residues. V lost 5 bases and J 0 bases, leaving 8 bases between the germline ends. Germline V lookup: CDR1 KGHSH, CDR2 LQKENI. The CDR3 region is CASSGQYSNQPQHF. The CDR3 bases are TGTGCCAGCTCAGGACAGTATAGCAATCAGCCCCAGCATTTT.

The rearrangement joins TRBV15 to TRBJ2-3; D is unclear. Trimming pared 6 bases from V and 3 bases from J, leaving 10 bases between. The CDR3 length is 13 residues. The germline CDR1 and CDR2 sequences are LNHNV and YYDKDF (reference sequence). This CDR3 reads CATSFLRTDTQYF. CDR3 DNA: TGTGCCACCAGTTTTCTGCGAACAGATACGCAGTATTTT.

This chain links TRBV21-1 with TRBJ2-7; the D call TRBD2 from the table was never checked on the DNA. TRBV21-1 is labeled a pseudogene. The CDR3 totals 15 residues. CDR3 in DNA: TGTGCCAGCAGCAAAGGCACTAGCGGGAGTCACGAGCAGTACTTC. This gives the protein CASSKGTSGSHEQYF.

This clone was found once. The rearrangement joins TRBV5-6 to TRBJ2-1; possible D gene TRBD2, 6 bases. The germline V gene encodes CDR1 SGHDT and CDR2 YYEEEE. This CDR3 region has 15 residues. V was cut by 0 bases and J by 3 bases, with 10 bases left in between. In nucleotides, the CDR3 is TGTGCCAGCAGCTTGGAGTTAGCGGACTACAATGAGCAGTTCTTC. Translating it yields CASSLELADYNEQFF.